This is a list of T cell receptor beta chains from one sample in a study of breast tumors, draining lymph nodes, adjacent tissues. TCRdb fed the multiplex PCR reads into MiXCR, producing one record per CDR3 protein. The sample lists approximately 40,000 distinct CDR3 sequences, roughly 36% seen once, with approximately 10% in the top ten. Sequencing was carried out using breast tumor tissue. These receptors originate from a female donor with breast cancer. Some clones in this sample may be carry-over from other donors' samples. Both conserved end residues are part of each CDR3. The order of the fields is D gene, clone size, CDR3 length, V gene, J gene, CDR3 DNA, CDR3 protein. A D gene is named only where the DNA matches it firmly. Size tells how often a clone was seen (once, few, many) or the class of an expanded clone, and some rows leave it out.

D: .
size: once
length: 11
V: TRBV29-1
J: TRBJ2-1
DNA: TGCAGCGTTGACAACAGCAATGAGCAGTCCTTC
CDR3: CSVDNSNEQSF

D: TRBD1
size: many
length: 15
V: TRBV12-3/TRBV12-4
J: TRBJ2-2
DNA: TGTGCCAGCAGTCCCCGACAGGGTTTCACCGGGGAGCTGTTTTTT
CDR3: CASSPRQGFTGELFF

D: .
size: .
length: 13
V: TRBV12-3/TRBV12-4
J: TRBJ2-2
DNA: TGTGCCAGCAGTGGAAAGGGTCCCGGGGAGCTGTTTTTT
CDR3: CASSGKGPGELFF

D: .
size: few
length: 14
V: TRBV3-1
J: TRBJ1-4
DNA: TGTGCCAGCAGCCGGGCAGGGTATAATGAAAAACTGTTTTTT
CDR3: CASSRAGYNEKLFF

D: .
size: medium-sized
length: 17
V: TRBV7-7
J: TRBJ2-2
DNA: TGTGCTAGCAGCTTGATCACAATTCGGGGGAACACCGGGGAGCTGTTTTTT
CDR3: CASSLITIRGNTGELFF

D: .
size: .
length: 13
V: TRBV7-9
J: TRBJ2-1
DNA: TGTGCCAGCAGCTCAGCAGCCGGCAATGAGCAGTTCTTC
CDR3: CASSSAAGNEQFF

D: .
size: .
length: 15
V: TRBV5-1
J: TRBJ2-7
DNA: TGCGCCAGCAGCTTGGGGGAAAATCCTAACTACGAGCAGTACTTC
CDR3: CASSLGENPNYEQYF

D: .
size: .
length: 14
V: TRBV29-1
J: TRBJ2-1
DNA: TGCAGCTTTGCCGCGGGGGCCAGGACCGATGAGCAGTTCTTC
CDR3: CSFAAGARTDEQFF

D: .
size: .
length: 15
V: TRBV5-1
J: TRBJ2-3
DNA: TGCGCCGGCAGTCCAATTGGACAGTCCAGAGATACGCAGTATTTT
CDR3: CAGSPIGQSRDTQYF

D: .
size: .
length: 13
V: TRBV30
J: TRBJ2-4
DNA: TGTGCCTGGGGGGGGGCTAGCCAAAACATTCAGTACTTC
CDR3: CAWGGASQNIQYF

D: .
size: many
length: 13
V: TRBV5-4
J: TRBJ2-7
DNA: TGTGCCAGCAGCTTGGCCGGCGGGGCCGAGCAGTACTTC
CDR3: CASSLAGGAEQYF

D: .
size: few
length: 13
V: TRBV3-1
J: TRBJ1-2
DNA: TGTGCCAGCAGCCACAGGGACCGGTTTGGCTACACCTTC
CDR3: CASSHRDRFGYTF

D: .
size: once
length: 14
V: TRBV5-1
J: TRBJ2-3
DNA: TGCGCCAGCGGGAGCGGGTACAACACAGATACGCAGTATTTT
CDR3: CASGSGYNTDTQYF

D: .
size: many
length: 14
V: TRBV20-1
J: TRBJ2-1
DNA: TGCAGTGCTAGAGATCCACAGGGTTACAATGAGCAGTTCTTC
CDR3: CSARDPQGYNEQFF

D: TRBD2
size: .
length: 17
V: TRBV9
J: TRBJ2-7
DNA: TGTGCCAGCAGCGTAGACAGCGGGGCGGGAGGGCTTGACGAGCAGTACTTC
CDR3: CASSVDSGAGGLDEQYF